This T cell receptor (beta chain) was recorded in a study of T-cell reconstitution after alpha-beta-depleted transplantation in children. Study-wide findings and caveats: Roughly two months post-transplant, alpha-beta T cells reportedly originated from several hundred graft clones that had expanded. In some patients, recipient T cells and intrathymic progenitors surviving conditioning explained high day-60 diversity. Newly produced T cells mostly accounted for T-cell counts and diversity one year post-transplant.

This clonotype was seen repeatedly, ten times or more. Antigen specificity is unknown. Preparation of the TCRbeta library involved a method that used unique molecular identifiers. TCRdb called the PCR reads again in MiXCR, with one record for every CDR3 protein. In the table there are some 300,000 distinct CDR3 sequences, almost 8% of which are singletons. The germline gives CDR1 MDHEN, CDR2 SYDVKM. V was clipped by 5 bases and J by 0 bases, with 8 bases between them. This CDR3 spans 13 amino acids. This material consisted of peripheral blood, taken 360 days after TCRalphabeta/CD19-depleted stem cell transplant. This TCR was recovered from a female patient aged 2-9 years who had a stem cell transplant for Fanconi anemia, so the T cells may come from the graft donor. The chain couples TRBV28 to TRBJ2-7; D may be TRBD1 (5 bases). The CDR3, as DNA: TGTGCCAGCAGTATCGACAGCTCCTACGAGCAGTACTTC. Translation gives CASSIDSSYEQYF.